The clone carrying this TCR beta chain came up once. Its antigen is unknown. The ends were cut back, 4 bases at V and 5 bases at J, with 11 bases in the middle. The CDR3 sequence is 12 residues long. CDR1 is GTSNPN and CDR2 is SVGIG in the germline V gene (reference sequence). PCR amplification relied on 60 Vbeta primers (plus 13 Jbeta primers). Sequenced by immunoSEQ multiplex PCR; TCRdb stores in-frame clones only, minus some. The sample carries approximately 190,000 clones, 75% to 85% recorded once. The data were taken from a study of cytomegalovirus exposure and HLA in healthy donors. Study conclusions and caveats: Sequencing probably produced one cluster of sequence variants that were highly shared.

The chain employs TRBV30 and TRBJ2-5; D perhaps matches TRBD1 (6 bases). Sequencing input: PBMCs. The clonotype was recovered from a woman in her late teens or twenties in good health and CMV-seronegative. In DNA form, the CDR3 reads TGTGCCTGGAATACAGGGTCCGAGACCCAGTACTTC. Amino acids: CAWNTGSETQYF.